This TCR beta chain comes out of a study of blood T cell repertoires in COVID-19. Whole-study context: Some COVID-19 samples were acute and others convalescent; all came from the United States, Italy and Spain.

Under the authors' procedure: For nucleated cells, counts were estimated from reference gene primer amplification. TCRdb's table, derived via immunoSEQ multiplex PCR, lists solely in-frame clones and lacks some. V, J and clone size derive from that table, while D and trimming were established from the DNA sequence. The sample gives roughly 250,000 clones, roughly 93% of which show up once; over 2% is in the top ten. The CDR3 has 17 residues. Germline CDR1 is LGHDT and CDR2 is YNNKEL (reference sequence). V lost 5 bases to trimming and J lost 7 bases; unmatched junction nucleotides: 13. The cohort comprised adults aged roughly 18 to 100 years residing in 20 to 30 US areas.

The chain carries TRBV3-1 (or the pseudogene TRBV3-2) and TRBJ1-5; 11 bases are a match to TRBD1. The sample comprised PBMCs or T cells enriched from blood (not recorded which). The receptor was derived from a woman aged 40-49 years with acute COVID-19. The CDR3 DNA reads TGTGCCAGCAGCGATGGACAGGGGGCGGGTAAGCGGCAGCCCCAGCATTTT. Protein product: CASSDGQGAGKRQPQHF.